This paragraph reports one T cell receptor beta chain. Its cognate antigen is unknown. Libraries were prepared by immunoSEQ multiplex PCR; TCRdb keeps only in-frame clonotypes and omits some of them. This sample yields hundreds of thousands of clones, of which 95% to 98% are seen a single time; 0.3% to 0.35% belongs to the top ten. Positively selected for CCR7, the CD45RO-negative cells used as naive CD8 cells excluded terminally differentiated effector memory CD45RA+ cells. The sample belongs to a study of shared clonotypes between healthy human individuals. Study findings and constraints: Limitation of the genetic and exposure-history diversity represented came from the few donors.

The CDR3 consists of 14 residues. Germline V gene data show CDR1 as SEHNR and CDR2 as FQNEAQ (reference sequence). V was clipped by 7 bases and J by 7 bases; unmatched bases: 10. The chain employs TRBV7-9 and TRBJ2-7; 10 bases fit TRBD1. Input material: naive CD8+ T cells sorted from blood. The sequence derives from a young man in good health. For the CDR3, the DNA is TGTGCCAGCACCTCCTACCGGGACAGGGGTGAGCAGTACTTC. Amino acid sequence: CASTSYRDRGEQYF.